The entry below gives a single T cell receptor beta chain sequence along with its context. What it binds is not known. CDR1 SGHNT and CDR2 YYREEE come from the germline V gene (reference sequence). The CDR3 loop spans 14 amino acids. Trimming at V came to 3 bases and at J to 5 bases, leaving 5 bases not matched to a gene. The repertoire was sequenced with immunoSEQ multiplex PCR; TCRdb's copy has only in-frame clones and lacks some. The sample has approximately 75,000 clones; around 80% are singletons. The data derive from a study of early stage breast cancer tumors. Study at large: Most invasive tumors, twelve of 16, were ER+/PR+/HER2-. Overall study results and limits: Tumors had about 2.5-fold higher T cell density and higher clonality than adjacent normal breast tissue.

The sequence was collected from a person aged 35-49 years with breast cancer. The specimen sequenced was blood. The chain has TRBV5-4 and TRBJ1-1, with TRBD1 matching 9 bases. The CDR3 protein is CASSSQGAYTEAFF. The CDR3 nucleotides are TGTGCCAGCAGCTCACAGGGGGCGTATACTGAAGCTTTCTTT.